Here is one T cell receptor (beta chain) with its context. This record comes from a study of T cell changes during pregnancy in multiple sclerosis. Data came from immunoSEQ multiplex PCR; TCRdb stores just in-frame clones and leaves some out. The sample carries more than 35,000 clones, around 92% recorded once. Trimming left V 5 bases short and J 7 bases short, with 11 bases between. The CDR3 has 12 amino acids. Germline CDR1 is SGHTA and CDR2 is FQGNSA. The source was CD4+ T cells from peripheral blood mononuclear cells, collected in the third trimester of pregnancy. The clonotype comes from a female donor in good health, enrolled as a control in a pregnancy study. The genes are TRBV7-2 and TRBJ1-2, with D possibly TRBD1 on 6 matching bases. CDR3 loop: CASSPQGFGYTF. CDR3 in DNA: TGTGCCAGCAGCCCACAGGGTTTTGGCTACACCTTC.